Given below is one TCR beta chain in context. What it binds is unknown. V was shortened by 1 base and J by 7 bases, with 16 bases between the two germline ends. Germline lookup yields CDR1 KGHSH and CDR2 LQKENI. The CDR3 runs to 15 residues. The sample is drawn from a study of cytomegalovirus exposure and HLA in healthy donors. Study-wide findings and caveats: Accurate predictions that matched the HLA-A and HLA-B alleles of most subjects were reportedly made from TCR beta sequences. The availability of immune exposure information extended only to CMV serostatus.

With 60 Vbeta and 13 Jbeta primers, the PCR was carried out. The protocol was immunoSEQ multiplex PCR, while the TCRdb copy is restricted to in-frame clones and leaves out a portion. The table includes roughly 140,000 clones, approximately 83% detected once. The receptor comes from a male donor in good health and CMV-seronegative. This chain joins TRBV18 and TRBJ1-2, with D unclear. Material: PBMCs. DNA of the CDR3: TGTGCCAGCTCACCACTCACAGACCGCGCGGGTGGCTACACCTTC. Translated: CASSPLTDRAGGYTF.